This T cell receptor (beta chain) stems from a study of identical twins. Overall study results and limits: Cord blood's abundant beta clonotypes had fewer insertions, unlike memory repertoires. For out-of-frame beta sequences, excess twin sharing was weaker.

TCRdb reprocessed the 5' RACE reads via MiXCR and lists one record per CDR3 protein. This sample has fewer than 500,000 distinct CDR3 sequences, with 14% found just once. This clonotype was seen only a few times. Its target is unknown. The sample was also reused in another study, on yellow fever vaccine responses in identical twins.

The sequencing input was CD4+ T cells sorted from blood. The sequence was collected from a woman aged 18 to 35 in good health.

CDR3 in amino acids: CASSLERQGNEQFF. CDR3 sequence (DNA): TGCGCCAGCAGCTTGGAAAGACAGGGCAATGAGCAGTTCTTC. The chain couples TRBV5-1 to TRBJ2-1; 7 bases are a match to TRBD1. V dropped 0 bases and J dropped 6; count of bases not matched to a gene: 3. Germline CDR1 is SGHRS and CDR2 is YFSETQ. CDR3 length equals 14 residues.